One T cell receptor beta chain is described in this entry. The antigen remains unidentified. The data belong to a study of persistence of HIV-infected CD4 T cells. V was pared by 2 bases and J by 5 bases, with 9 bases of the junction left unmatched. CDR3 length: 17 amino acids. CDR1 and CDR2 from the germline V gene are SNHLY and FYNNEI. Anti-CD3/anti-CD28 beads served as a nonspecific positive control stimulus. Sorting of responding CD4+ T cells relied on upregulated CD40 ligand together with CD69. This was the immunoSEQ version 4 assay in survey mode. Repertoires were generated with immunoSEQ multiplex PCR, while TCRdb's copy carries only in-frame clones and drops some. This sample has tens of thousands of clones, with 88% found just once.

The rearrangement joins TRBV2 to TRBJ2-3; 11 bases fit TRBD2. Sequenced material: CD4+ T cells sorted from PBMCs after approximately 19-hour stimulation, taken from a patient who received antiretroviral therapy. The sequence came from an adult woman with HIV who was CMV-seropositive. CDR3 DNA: TGTGCCAGCAGTGAATCTGTTAGCGGGGGGGTTGTAGATACGCAGTATTTT. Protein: CASSESVSGGVVDTQYF. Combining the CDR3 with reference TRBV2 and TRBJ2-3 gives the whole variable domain EPEVTQTPSHQVTQMGQEVILRCVPISNHLYFYWYRQILGQKVEFLVSFYNNEISEKSEIFDDQFSVERPDGSNFTLKIRSTKLEDSAMYFCASSESVSGGVVDTQYFGPGTRLTVL.